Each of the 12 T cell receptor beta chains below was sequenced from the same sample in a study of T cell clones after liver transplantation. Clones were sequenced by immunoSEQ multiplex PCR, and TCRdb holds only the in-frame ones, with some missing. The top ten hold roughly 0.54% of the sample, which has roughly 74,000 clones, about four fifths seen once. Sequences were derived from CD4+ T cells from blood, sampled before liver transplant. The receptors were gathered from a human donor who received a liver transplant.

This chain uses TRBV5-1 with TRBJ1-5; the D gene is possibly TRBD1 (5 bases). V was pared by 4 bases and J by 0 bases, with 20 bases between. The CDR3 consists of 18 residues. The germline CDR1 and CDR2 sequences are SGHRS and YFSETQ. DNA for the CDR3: TGCGCCAGCAGCCTCAATCCGTCCGACAGTTATAGCAATCAGCCCCAGCATTTT. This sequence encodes CASSLNPSDSYSNQPQHF.

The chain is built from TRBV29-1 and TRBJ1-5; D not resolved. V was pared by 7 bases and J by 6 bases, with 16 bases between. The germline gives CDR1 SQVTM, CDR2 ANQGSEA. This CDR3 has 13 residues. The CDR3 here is CSAAKDGAQPQHF. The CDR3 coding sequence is TGCAGCGCCGCGAAGGACGGAGCTCAGCCCCAGCATTTT.

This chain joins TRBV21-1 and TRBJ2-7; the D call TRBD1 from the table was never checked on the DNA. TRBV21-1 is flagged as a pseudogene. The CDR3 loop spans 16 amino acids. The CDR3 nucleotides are TGTGCCAGCATCCCTGGTCAGGGGCGCCCCATTGGCGAGCAGTACTTC. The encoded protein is CASIPGQGRPIGEQYF.

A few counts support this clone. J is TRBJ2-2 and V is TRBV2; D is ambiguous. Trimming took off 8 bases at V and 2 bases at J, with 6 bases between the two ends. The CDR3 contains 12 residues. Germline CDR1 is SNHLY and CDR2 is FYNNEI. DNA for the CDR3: TGTGCCAGCGCAAGTAACACCGGGGAGCTGTTTTTT. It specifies CASASNTGELFF.

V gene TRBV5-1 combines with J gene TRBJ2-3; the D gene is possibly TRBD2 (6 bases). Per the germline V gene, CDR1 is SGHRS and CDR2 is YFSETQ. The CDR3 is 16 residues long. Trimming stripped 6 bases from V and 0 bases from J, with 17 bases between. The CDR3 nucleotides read TGCGCCAGCACTCCCACCCCGGGACTCAGCACAGATACGCAGTATTTT. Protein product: CASTPTPGLSTDTQYF.

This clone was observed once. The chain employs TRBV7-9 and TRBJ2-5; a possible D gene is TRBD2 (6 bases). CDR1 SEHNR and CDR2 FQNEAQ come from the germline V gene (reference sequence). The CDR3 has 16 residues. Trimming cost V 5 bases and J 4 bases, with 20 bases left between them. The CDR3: CASSQPGEGAGETQYF. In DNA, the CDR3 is TGTGCCAGCAGCCAGCCGGGGGAAGGGGCTGGAGAGACCCAGTACTTC.

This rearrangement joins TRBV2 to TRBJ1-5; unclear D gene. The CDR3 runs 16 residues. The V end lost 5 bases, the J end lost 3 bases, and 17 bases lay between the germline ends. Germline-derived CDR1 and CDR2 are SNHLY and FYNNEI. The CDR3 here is CASSPSPIGVNQPQHF. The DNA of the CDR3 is TGTGCCAGCAGTCCCTCCCCAATAGGAGTCAATCAGCCCCAGCATTTT.

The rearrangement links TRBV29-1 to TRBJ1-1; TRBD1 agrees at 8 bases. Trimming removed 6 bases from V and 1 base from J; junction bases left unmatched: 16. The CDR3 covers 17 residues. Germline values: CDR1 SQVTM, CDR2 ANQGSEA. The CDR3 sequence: CSVGRMWTGLKNTEAFF. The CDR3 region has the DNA TGCAGCGTCGGACGGATGTGGACAGGGCTGAAGAACACTGAAGCTTTCTTT.

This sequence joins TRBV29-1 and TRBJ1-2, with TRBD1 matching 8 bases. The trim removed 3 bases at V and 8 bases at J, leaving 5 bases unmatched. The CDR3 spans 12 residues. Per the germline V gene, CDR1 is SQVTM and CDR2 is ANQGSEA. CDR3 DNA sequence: TGCAGCGTTGAGGTGGCAGGGGGCGGCTACACCTTC. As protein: CSVEVAGGGYTF. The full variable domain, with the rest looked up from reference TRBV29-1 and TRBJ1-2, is SAVISQKPSRDICQRGTSLTIQCQVDSQVTMMFWYRQQPGQSLTLIATANQGSEATYESGFVIDKFPISRPNLTFSTLTVSNMSPEDSSIYLCSVEVAGGGYTFGSGTRLTVV.

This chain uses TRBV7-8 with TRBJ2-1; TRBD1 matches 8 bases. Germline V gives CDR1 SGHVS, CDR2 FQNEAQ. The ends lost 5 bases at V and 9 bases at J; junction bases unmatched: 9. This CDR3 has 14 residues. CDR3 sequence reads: CASSPLQGGTEQFF. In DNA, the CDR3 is TGTGCCAGCAGCCCCTTACAGGGGGGCACTGAGCAGTTCTTC.

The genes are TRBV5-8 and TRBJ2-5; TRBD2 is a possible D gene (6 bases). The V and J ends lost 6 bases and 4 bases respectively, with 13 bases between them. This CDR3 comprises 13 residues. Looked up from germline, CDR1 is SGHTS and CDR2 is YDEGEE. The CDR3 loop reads CASILLARETQYF. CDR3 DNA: TGTGCCAGCATCCTACTAGCTCGAGAGACCCAGTACTTC.

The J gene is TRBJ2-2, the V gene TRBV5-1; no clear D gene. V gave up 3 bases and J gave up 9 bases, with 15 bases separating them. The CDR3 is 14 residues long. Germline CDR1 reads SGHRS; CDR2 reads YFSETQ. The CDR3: CASSSGPLPRELFF. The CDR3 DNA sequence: TGCGCCAGCAGCTCAGGACCTCTCCCGAGGGAGCTGTTTTTT.